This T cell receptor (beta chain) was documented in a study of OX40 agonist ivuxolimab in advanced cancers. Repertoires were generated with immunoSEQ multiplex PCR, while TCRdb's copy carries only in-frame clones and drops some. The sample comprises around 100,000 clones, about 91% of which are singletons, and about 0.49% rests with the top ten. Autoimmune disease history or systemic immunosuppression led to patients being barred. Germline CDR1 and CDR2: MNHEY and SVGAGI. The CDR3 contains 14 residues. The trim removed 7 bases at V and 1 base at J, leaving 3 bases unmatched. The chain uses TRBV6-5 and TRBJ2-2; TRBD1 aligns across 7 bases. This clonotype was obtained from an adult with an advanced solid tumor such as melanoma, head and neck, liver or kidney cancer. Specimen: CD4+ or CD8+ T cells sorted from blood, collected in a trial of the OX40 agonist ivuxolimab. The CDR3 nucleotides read TGTGCCAGCAAACGGACAGGGAACACCGGGGAGCTGTTTTTT. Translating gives CASKRTGNTGELFF.